The 5 T cell receptor beta chains below come from one sample, sequenced in a study of blood T cell repertoires in COVID-19. Profiled with immunoSEQ multiplex PCR; TCRdb holds only in-frame clones, not every one. The table has 250,000 or so clones, approximately 86% seen once. The sample taken for sequencing was peripheral blood. These TCRs come from a woman aged 60-75 years with COVID-19, enrolled during active disease.

This clone was picked up a small number of times. The V call is TRBV7-3, the J call TRBJ2-1; a weak D match, TRBD1 (5 bases). Germline-derived CDR1 and CDR2 are SGHTA and FQGTGA. V dropped 0 bases and J dropped 0 bases, with 12 bases sitting between them. There are 17 residues in the CDR3. This chain's CDR3 is CASSLTHRQSSYNEQFF. DNA for the CDR3: TGTGCCAGCAGCTTAACGCACCGACAGAGCTCCTACAATGAGCAGTTCTTC.

This chain connects TRBV28 to TRBJ1-4; 9 bases align to TRBD1. The ends lost 6 bases at V and 7 bases at J; junction bases unmatched: 12. This CDR3 spans 16 amino acids. Germline V CDR1 and CDR2: MDHEN, SYDVKM. The CDR3 reads CASSLQAGTGPEKLFF. CDR3 in DNA: TGTGCCAGCAGCCTTCAAGCCGGGACAGGGCCTGAAAAACTGTTTTTT. Using reference TRBV28 and TRBJ1-4 for the parts outside the CDR3, the full variable domain is DVKVTQSSRYLVKRTGEKVFLECVQDMDHENMFWYRQDPGLGLRLIYFSYDVKMKEKGDIPEGYSVSREKKERFSLILESASTNQTSMYLCASSLQAGTGPEKLFFGSGTQLSVL.

V usage is TRBV5-1 and J usage is TRBJ1-1; 11 bases line up with TRBD1. V lost 3 bases, J lost 5 bases, and 6 bases stayed unmatched. CDR3 length: 15 residues. CDR1 is SGHRS, CDR2 YFSETQ, per germline. The CDR3 sequence is CASSWTGGAKTEAFF. CDR3 nucleotide sequence: TGCGCCAGCAGCTGGACAGGGGGCGCGAAGACTGAAGCTTTCTTT.

This clone was seen a few times. This chain uses TRBV7-6 with TRBJ1-3; 8 bases fit TRBD1. The CDR3 is made up of 18 amino acids. Germline assignment: CDR1 SGHVS and CDR2 FNYEAQ. After removal of 0 bases from V and 6 bases from J, the junction contained 13 bases not matched to a gene. The CDR3 loop reads CASSLAIWAQGAENTIYF. Here the CDR3 DNA reads TGTGCCAGCAGCTTAGCTATCTGGGCTCAGGGGGCGGAAAACACCATATATTTT.

This chain joins TRBV6-5 and TRBJ1-2, with 7 bases fitting TRBD1. Germline assignment: CDR1 MNHEY and CDR2 SVGAGI. Trimming removed 8 bases from V and 0 bases from J; junction bases left unmatched: 9. The CDR3 spans 15 residues. CDR3 protein: CASSPHDRANYGYTF. The CDR3 region has the DNA TGTGCCAGCTCGCCCCACGACAGGGCTAACTATGGCTACACCTTC.